A few counts support the clone carrying this T cell receptor beta chain. Its antigen is still unknown. The read falls 3 residues short of the CDR3 end, and the missing part is taken from the germline J gene. These data come from a study of T cell clonality in common variable immunodeficiency. Measured with immunoSEQ multiplex PCR; TCRdb has only the in-frame clones, and not every one. The sample has 51,000 or so clones, none seen only once. Each donor provided about 5 to 9 ml of heparinized whole blood. V lost 0 bases to trimming and J lost 5 bases, with 13 bases between them. From germline, CDR1 is KGHSH and CDR2 LQKENI. The CDR3 totals 15 residues. Overall study findings and caveats: Compared with controls, CVID subjects had fewer shared TCRbeta clones. Reportedly, TCR beta sequences from common variable immunodeficiency showed fewer deletions and N-nucleotide insertions. Repertoire-complication correlations in CVID were limited by patient heterogeneity.

Material: peripheral blood mononuclear cells. The receptor's source is a person aged 18 to 70 in good health. The chain employs TRBV18 and TRBJ1-1; D remains unclear. The part of the CDR3 DNA that was read is TGTGCCAGCTCACCACCGTCCCTATCCGAGACTGAA. Translating gives CASSPPSLSETE. The CDR3 reads in full as CASSPPSLSETEAFF.